The sequence of this T cell receptor beta chain was determined in a study of T cells in Graves' hyperthyroidism and ophthalmopathy. Study-wide results and caveats: Blood also held most thyroid clonotypes expanded beyond 0.001. Ophthalmopathy, as predicted by the model, came a median approximately 5.9 months after the prediction.

TCR beta CDR3 region amplification was performed from RNA transcripts. The HTBI set primed first-round TCR CDR3 RT-PCR. TCRdb used MiXCR to reprocess the multiplex PCR reads, holding one entry per CDR3 protein. The sample comprises more than 450,000 distinct CDR3 sequences, less than 15% of which are singletons, and more than 11% rests with the top ten. The CDR3 has 14 amino acids. V was shortened by 7 bases and J by 7 bases, with 17 bases between the two germline ends. An absence of ophthalmopathy progression within 18 months meant stable Graves' hyperthyroidism. This clonotype was observed a few times. The antigen remains undetermined.

V and J are TRBV12-3 or TRBV12-4 and TRBJ2-1, with TRBD1 as a possible D gene (6 bases). This clonotype was obtained from a woman in her forties with Graves' hyperthyroidism. The specimen sequenced was blood. The CDR3 sequence: CASTTPGAWNEQFF. CDR3 coding DNA: TGTGCCAGCACCACTCCAGGGGCGTGGAATGAGCAGTTCTTC.